This TCR beta chain was retrieved from a study of blood T cells in healthy people across ages. Study as a whole: Using template switching, researchers captured about one barcoded beta molecule for each two T cells.

CDR1 DFQATT and CDR2 SNEGSKA come from the germline V gene (reference sequence). Trimming took 3 bases from V and 8 from J, leaving 13 bases between them. The CDR3 sequence is 13 residues long. A remark on this clonotype: Its antigen is undetermined.

Findings and caveats of the study: Across the age range, TCR beta diversity per million T cells fell in a roughly linear way. In these data, TCR beta diversity tracked strongly with naive T cell percentage.

A second about 6 to 12 cycle PCR used barcoded and J-beta primers. Tags on each cDNA molecule came from a template-switch adaptor with 12 random nucleotides. TCRdb reprocessed the 5' RACE reads with MiXCR, giving one entry per CDR3 protein. The sample lists 550,000 to 700,000 distinct CDR3 sequences; approximately 27% were seen once. The rearrangement links TRBV20-1 to TRBJ1-4; maybe TRBD1 (5 bases). Sequencing was done on a sample of blood. The sequence was collected from a woman between 65 and 79 years old in good health. The CDR3, as DNA: TGCAGTGCTAGTTTGGGGCAACGAGAAAAACTGTTTTTT. It yields the protein CSASLGQREKLFF.